This TCR beta chain was observed in a study of circulating and synovial CD4+ cells in juvenile arthritis. The table came from immunoSEQ multiplex PCR; TCRdb's copy has only in-frame clones and leaves some out. The table lists approximately 31,000 clones, roughly 96% of them singletons. Regarding this clone: What it binds is unknown.

This CDR3 contains 14 residues. Germline assignment: CDR1 SNHLY and CDR2 FYNNEI. The V end lost 5 bases, the J end lost 1 base, and 11 bases lay between the germline ends. Study conclusions and caveats: These repertoires were less diverse than bulk blood CD4 repertoires.

V usage is TRBV2 and J usage is TRBJ1-1; the D gene is possibly TRBD1 (6 bases). Material for sequencing was CD4+ T cells from blood. The TCR originated in a human donor with juvenile idiopathic arthritis. CDR3 protein: CASSLRGTNTEAFF. CDR3 nucleotides: TGTGCCAGCAGTCTCAGGGGTACGAACACTGAAGCTTTCTTT.